The sequence of this T cell receptor beta chain was determined in a study of blood T cells in healthy people across ages. Points from the study as a whole: TCR beta diversity, measured per million T cells, fell in a roughly linear way with age.

Next came a second PCR, run for about 6 to 12 cycles, which used a sample-barcoded 5' primer along with a J-beta primer mix. Every single cDNA molecule received a tag from a template-switch adaptor with 12 random nucleotides. Via MiXCR, TCRdb re-called the 5' RACE reads, giving one row per CDR3 protein. The sample carries about 1.8 million distinct CDR3 sequences, around half recorded once. CDR3 length: 14 residues. The germline gives CDR1 SGHKS, CDR2 YYEKEE (reference sequence). On this clonotype itself: Its antigen is still unknown.

The sequenced sample was blood. This chain links TRBV5-5 with TRBJ2-4; 9 bases agree with TRBD1. The DNA end is more similar to TRBJ2-7, so the J call may be wrong. The source of this sequence is a woman aged 40 to 55 in good health. Written as DNA, the CDR3 is TGTGCCAGCGGATCGACAGGGGGGACCTACGAGCAGTACTTC. Protein product: CASGSTGGTYEQYF.